This is a list of T cell receptor beta chains from one sample in a study of blood T cell repertoires in COVID-19. The assay was immunoSEQ multiplex PCR, and TCRdb's table has in-frame clones only and misses some. Of 90,000 or so clones listed, approximately 79% are singletons. The sample was peripheral blood. These receptors were collected from an elderly woman with acute or convalescent COVID-19. Each CDR3 is given with its conserved first and last residue. D genes are given only for firm matches. A row's size may be missing; if present it is once, few, many or a size class.

cdr3_nt: TGTGCCAGCAGCCCCCGTGGGCTAGCGGGGGGCATACTCTCCTACAATGAGCAGTTCTTC
cdr3_aa: CASSPRGLAGGILSYNEQFF
clone_size: NA
j_call: TRBJ2-1
d_call: TRBD2
v_call: TRBV7-8

cdr3_nt: TGTGCTAGTGGTTGGACTAGCGCTAGCTCCTACGAGCAGTACTTC
cdr3_aa: CASGWTSASSYEQYF
clone_size: NA
j_call: TRBJ2-7
d_call: TRBD2
v_call: TRBV12-5

cdr3_nt: TGTGCCTGGGGGGGTCCTCAGGGCACCTATGGCTACACCTTC
cdr3_aa: CAWGGPQGTYGYTF
clone_size: NA
j_call: TRBJ1-2
d_call: NA
v_call: TRBV30

cdr3_nt: TGTGCCAGCAGTGAAGCTGTGGGTGGTAGGGGTGAAAAACTGTTTTTT
cdr3_aa: CASSEAVGGRGEKLFF
clone_size: NA
j_call: TRBJ1-4
d_call: NA
v_call: TRBV6-1

cdr3_nt: TGTGCCAGCAGTCTACAGGGGGCAGAGACCCAGTACTTC
cdr3_aa: CASSLQGAETQYF
clone_size: NA
j_call: TRBJ2-5
d_call: TRBD1
v_call: TRBV28

cdr3_nt: TGTGCCAGCAGCCGGGGCGGGGCCAGCGGCTCACCCCTCCACTTT
cdr3_aa: CASSRGGASGSPLHF
clone_size: NA
j_call: TRBJ1-6
d_call: NA
v_call: TRBV25-1

cdr3_nt: TGTGCCAGCAGCTTAGACAGGGCTGGAAACACCATATATTTT
cdr3_aa: CASSLDRAGNTIYF
clone_size: NA
j_call: TRBJ1-3
d_call: NA
v_call: TRBV11-2

cdr3_nt: TGTGCCAGCAGCTTCCGGGACAGGGTCCCCTACGAGCAGTACTTC
cdr3_aa: CASSFRDRVPYEQYF
clone_size: NA
j_call: TRBJ2-7
d_call: TRBD1
v_call: TRBV13

cdr3_nt: TGCGCCAGCAGCCAAGATCGGCAGGGTAATGAAAAACTGTTTTTT
cdr3_aa: CASSQDRQGNEKLFF
clone_size: NA
j_call: TRBJ1-4
d_call: NA
v_call: TRBV4-3

cdr3_nt: TGTGCCAGCAGTCATCAGGGCTACGAGCAGTACTTC
cdr3_aa: CASSHQGYEQYF
clone_size: NA
j_call: TRBJ2-7
d_call: NA
v_call: TRBV12-3/TRBV12-4

cdr3_nt: TGCAGCGTCGTCGGGAGAACAGATACGCAGTATTTT
cdr3_aa: CSVVGRTDTQYF
clone_size: NA
j_call: TRBJ2-3
d_call: NA
v_call: TRBV29-1

cdr3_nt: TGTGCCAGCAGCTTGGCCCAGGCCCACACGAACACTGAAGCTTTCTTT
cdr3_aa: CASSLAQAHTNTEAFF
clone_size: once
j_call: TRBJ1-1
d_call: NA
v_call: TRBV5-6

cdr3_nt: TGTGCCAGCAGCCAAATTGGGCAGAGCTCCTACAATGAGCAGTTCTTC
cdr3_aa: CASSQIGQSSYNEQFF
clone_size: NA
j_call: TRBJ2-1
d_call: NA
v_call: TRBV4-2

cdr3_nt: TGCAGTGCAGTACAGGGGTTAGAGCAGTACTTC
cdr3_aa: CSAVQGLEQYF
clone_size: NA
j_call: TRBJ2-7
d_call: TRBD1
v_call: TRBV20-1

cdr3_nt: TGTGCCATCAGTGAGCGGACAGGTGTACGGGGTACTGAAGCTTTCTTT
cdr3_aa: CAISERTGVRGTEAFF
clone_size: NA
j_call: TRBJ1-1
d_call: TRBD1
v_call: TRBV10-3

cdr3_nt: TGCGCCAGCAGCTTGGGCCCAGGGGACTATGGCTACACCTTC
cdr3_aa: CASSLGPGDYGYTF
clone_size: NA
j_call: TRBJ1-2
d_call: NA
v_call: TRBV5-1

cdr3_nt: TGTGCCAGCAGCTTGGGCTGGGGGGTCGGGGAGCTGTTTTTT
cdr3_aa: CASSLGWGVGELFF
clone_size: few
j_call: TRBJ2-2
d_call: NA
v_call: TRBV7-3

cdr3_nt: TGCAGTGCTAGTACTTTGGACAGGCCCTCCTACGAGCAGTACTTC
cdr3_aa: CSASTLDRPSYEQYF
clone_size: NA
j_call: TRBJ2-7
d_call: TRBD1
v_call: TRBV20-1

cdr3_nt: TGCAGTGCTAGTCGGGGCAATCAGCCCCAGCATTTT
cdr3_aa: CSASRGNQPQHF
clone_size: NA
j_call: TRBJ1-5
d_call: NA
v_call: TRBV20-1

cdr3_nt: TGTGCCAGCAGCCAAGAGACGGCGAGGAAACTGTTTTTT
cdr3_aa: CASSQETARKLFF
clone_size: NA
j_call: TRBJ1-4
d_call: NA
v_call: TRBV3-1/TRBV3-2

cdr3_nt: TGTGCCAGCAGCTCCGGGGGACAGGGTCGTAAAGCTTTCTTT
cdr3_aa: CASSSGGQGRKAFF
clone_size: NA
j_call: TRBJ1-1
d_call: TRBD1
v_call: TRBV7-2

cdr3_nt: TGTGCCAGCAGCTTGGGTCCGGGACAGGTTGCCTACGAGCAGTACTTC
cdr3_aa: CASSLGPGQVAYEQYF
clone_size: NA
j_call: TRBJ2-7
d_call: TRBD1
v_call: TRBV5-4

cdr3_nt: TGTGCCAGCAGCCCACAGGGACATAGCAATCAGCCCCAGCATTTT
cdr3_aa: CASSPQGHSNQPQHF
clone_size: NA
j_call: TRBJ1-5
d_call: NA
v_call: TRBV9

cdr3_nt: TGTGCCAGTAGTTCATCAGTGAACACTGAAGCTTTCTTT
cdr3_aa: CASSSSVNTEAFF
clone_size: NA
j_call: TRBJ1-1
d_call: NA
v_call: TRBV19

cdr3_nt: TGCGCCAGCAGCTCCTTGGGAAAGGGACTCCCTGAAGCTTTCTTT
cdr3_aa: CASSSLGKGLPEAFF
clone_size: few
j_call: TRBJ1-1
d_call: NA
v_call: TRBV4-3

cdr3_nt: TGCGCCAGCAGCCAACAGACTAGCGGCGCAGATACGCAGTATTTT
cdr3_aa: CASSQQTSGADTQYF
clone_size: once
j_call: TRBJ2-3
d_call: TRBD2
v_call: TRBV4-1

cdr3_nt: TGCGCCAGCAGCTTGGTCGGTTTCTACGAGCAGTACTTC
cdr3_aa: CASSLVGFYEQYF
clone_size: NA
j_call: TRBJ2-7
d_call: NA
v_call: TRBV5-1

cdr3_nt: TGTGCCAGTAGTCGGACAGGTGTCGGCTCTGGAAACACCATATATTTT
cdr3_aa: CASSRTGVGSGNTIYF
clone_size: few
j_call: TRBJ1-3
d_call: TRBD1
v_call: TRBV19

cdr3_nt: TGCGCCAGCAGCTTGGCCGACGGGTACGGAGCTTTCTTT
cdr3_aa: CASSLADGYGAFF
clone_size: few
j_call: TRBJ1-1
d_call: NA
v_call: TRBV5-1

cdr3_nt: TGCAGCGTTGGGGGGACACCGGCGGCGCCCCAGCATTTT
cdr3_aa: CSVGGTPAAPQHF
clone_size: NA
j_call: TRBJ1-5
d_call: NA
v_call: TRBV29-1

cdr3_nt: TGTGCCAGCAGCCAAGAGACAGCGTACACAGATACGCAGTATTTT
cdr3_aa: CASSQETAYTDTQYF
clone_size: NA
j_call: TRBJ2-3
d_call: NA
v_call: TRBV4-2

cdr3_nt: TGTGCCAGCAGTTTCAACAGGGGTATAACCTACGAGCAGTACTTC
cdr3_aa: CASSFNRGITYEQYF
clone_size: NA
j_call: TRBJ2-7
d_call: TRBD1
v_call: TRBV28

cdr3_nt: TGTGCCAGCACTTTACGGGGGAGCTCCTACAATGAGCAGTTCTTC
cdr3_aa: CASTLRGSSYNEQFF
clone_size: NA
j_call: TRBJ2-1
d_call: NA
v_call: TRBV27

cdr3_nt: TGTGCCAGCTCAGCGGACTCTGGGGCCAACGTCCTGACTTTC
cdr3_aa: CASSADSGANVLTF
clone_size: NA
j_call: TRBJ2-6
d_call: NA
v_call: TRBV18

cdr3_nt: TGTGCCAGTAGTTTACAGGGAGAGGGTGAAAAACTGTTTTTT
cdr3_aa: CASSLQGEGEKLFF
clone_size: NA
j_call: TRBJ1-4
d_call: NA
v_call: TRBV19

cdr3_nt: TGTGCCAGCAGCCAAGATACGGGGGGGAAAGCTTTCTTT
cdr3_aa: CASSQDTGGKAFF
clone_size: NA
j_call: TRBJ1-1
d_call: NA
v_call: TRBV4-2

cdr3_nt: TGTGCCAGCAGTGTACAGCGGGGGTCCACAGATACGCAGTATTTT
cdr3_aa: CASSVQRGSTDTQYF
clone_size: NA
j_call: TRBJ2-3
d_call: TRBD2
v_call: TRBV2

cdr3_nt: TGTGCCAGCAGCTATGGACAGGGGGCAGGGAACACTGAAGCTTTCTTT
cdr3_aa: CASSYGQGAGNTEAFF
clone_size: few
j_call: TRBJ1-1
d_call: TRBD1
v_call: TRBV2

cdr3_nt: TGTGCCAGCAGCCACCGGGACAGCCCTTATGGCTACACCTTC
cdr3_aa: CASSHRDSPYGYTF
clone_size: NA
j_call: TRBJ1-2
d_call: TRBD1
v_call: TRBV5-4

cdr3_nt: TGCAGTGCTAGTCGGCGGGGCACTGAAGCTTTCTTT
cdr3_aa: CSASRRGTEAFF
clone_size: few
j_call: TRBJ1-1
d_call: NA
v_call: TRBV20-1

cdr3_nt: TGTGCCAGCAGACGGGGACAGCAAGAGACCCAGTACTTC
cdr3_aa: CASRRGQQETQYF
clone_size: NA
j_call: TRBJ2-5
d_call: TRBD1
v_call: TRBV7-9

cdr3_nt: TGTGCCATCTGGCGGCAGGGGGCGCGGGGCTACACCTTC
cdr3_aa: CAIWRQGARGYTF
clone_size: once
j_call: TRBJ1-2
d_call: TRBD1
v_call: TRBV10-3

cdr3_nt: TGTGCCAGCAGCACTTCGACAGTCTCTGGAAACACCATATATTTT
cdr3_aa: CASSTSTVSGNTIYF
clone_size: NA
j_call: TRBJ1-3
d_call: NA
v_call: TRBV3-1/TRBV3-2

cdr3_nt: TGTGCCAGCAGCGTAGAGTCTGGACATCTGGGCACCGGGGAGCTGTTTTTT
cdr3_aa: CASSVESGHLGTGELFF
clone_size: few
j_call: TRBJ2-2
d_call: NA
v_call: TRBV9

cdr3_nt: TGTGCCAGCTCGACCGGGACAGGGAGCGGCTACACCTTC
cdr3_aa: CASSTGTGSGYTF
clone_size: few
j_call: TRBJ1-2
d_call: TRBD1
v_call: TRBV18

cdr3_nt: TGTGCCAGCAGTTTATCCACAATTCCCCTGAATTCACCCCTCCACTTT
cdr3_aa: CASSLSTIPLNSPLHF
clone_size: NA
j_call: TRBJ1-6
d_call: NA
v_call: TRBV27

cdr3_nt: TGTGCCAGCAGCTCAGGGTTAGGCACTGAAGCTTTCTTT
cdr3_aa: CASSSGLGTEAFF
clone_size: NA
j_call: TRBJ1-1
d_call: NA
v_call: TRBV7-3